Sequencing of this T cell receptor beta chain was carried out in a study of T cells in localized non-small cell lung cancer. Germline V CDR1 and CDR2: KGHSH, LQKENI. The CDR3 runs to 13 residues. V shed 3 bases and J shed 3 bases, with 5 bases lying between them. Repertoires were generated with immunoSEQ multiplex PCR, while TCRdb's copy carries only in-frame clones and drops some. The data contain 25,000 to 30,000 clones, roughly 90% of them seen just once; the ten biggest clones take up approximately 3%. The V and J genes are TRBV18 and TRBJ2-2; unclear D gene. This TCR derives from a woman aged 18-49 years with stage I lung adenocarcinoma. Sequenced material: peripheral blood, taken before any cancer treatment. The CDR3 here is CASSPSHTGELFF. The CDR3 region has the DNA TGTGCCAGCTCACCGTCCCACACCGGGGAGCTGTTTTTT.